Each of the 8 T cell receptor beta chains below was sequenced from the same sample in a study of CD8+ T cells in alopecia areata. Sequencing relied on a cDNA template that was reverse transcribed from extracted RNA. Sequencing was performed with immunoSEQ multiplex PCR; in TCRdb, only in-frame clones are kept and a portion is missing. This table holds approximately 98,000 clones, 58% found once. The sample comprised NKG2D-low CD8+ T cells sorted from blood. The receptors derive from a human donor with alopecia areata.

This clone was recorded a few times. The CDR3 sequence is CAWSVGSGADEQYF. For the CDR3, the DNA is TGTGCCTGGAGTGTTGGTAGCGGGGCCGACGAGCAGTACTTC. The chain couples TRBV30 to TRBJ2-7, with 8 positions matching TRBD2. Germline V gene lookup returns CDR1 GTSNPN and CDR2 SVGIG (reference sequence). V shed 0 bases, J shed 5 bases, and the junction held 6 bases outside the gene matches. The length of the CDR3 is 14 residues.

The V gene is TRBV7-8, the J gene TRBJ2-1; 8 positions match TRBD1. Looked up from germline, CDR1 is SGHVS and CDR2 is FQNEAQ. The CDR3 is 13 amino acids. The ends lost 5 bases at V and 9 bases at J; junction bases unmatched: 6. CDR3 sequence: CASSILTGAEQFF. The DNA for the CDR3 is TGTGCCAGCAGCATACTGACAGGGGCTGAGCAGTTCTTC.

V gene TRBV2 combines with J gene TRBJ1-1; D remains ambiguous. The CDR3 contains 12 residues. CDR1 is SNHLY, CDR2 FYNNEI, per germline. Trimming took 7 bases from V and 6 from J, leaving 12 bases between them. DNA for the CDR3: TGTGCCAGCACCCGGGGATCGTCTGAAGCTTTCTTT. It translates to CASTRGSSEAFF.

The chain is built from TRBV29-1 and TRBJ2-1; D not certain. V lost 1 base and J lost 2, with 12 bases in between. Looked up from germline, CDR1 is SQVTM and CDR2 is ANQGSEA. The CDR3 is made up of 15 amino acids. CDR3 sequence: CSVEAGFKAYNEQFF. The CDR3 region has the DNA TGCAGCGTTGAAGCAGGATTCAAGGCCTACAATGAGCAGTTCTTC.

The J gene is TRBJ2-5, the V gene TRBV27, with D perhaps TRBD1 or TRBD2 (5 bases each). Germline V gene sequence: CDR1 MNHEY, CDR2 SMNVEV (reference sequence). The V and J ends lost 0 bases and 5 bases respectively, with 7 bases between them. CDR3 length equals 13 residues. CDR3 amino acids: CASSLSRGETQYF. For the CDR3, the DNA is TGTGCCAGCAGTTTATCGAGGGGTGAGACCCAGTACTTC.

V usage is TRBV5-6 and J usage is TRBJ1-2; a possible D gene is TRBD1 (5 bases). Trimming stripped 1 base from V and 4 bases from J, with 8 bases between. Germline values: CDR1 SGHDT, CDR2 YYEEEE. The CDR3 loop spans 13 amino acids. CDR3 residues: CASSLQGGYGYTF. For the CDR3, the DNA is TGTGCCAGCAGCTTGCAGGGAGGCTATGGCTACACCTTC.

This clone has a handful of counts. The chain recombines TRBV7-2 with TRBJ2-7; the match to TRBD2 covers 9 bases. Germline V gene lookup returns CDR1 SGHTA and CDR2 FQGNSA. The CDR3 is 15 amino acids. The J segment lost 4 bases and the V segment lost 3 bases, leaving 7 bases of the junction unmatched. CDR3 bases: TGTGCCAGCAGCTTGCAACCGGGACTAGCTTACGAGCAGTACTTC. Residues: CASSLQPGLAYEQYF.

This chain links TRBV2 with TRBJ2-1; 8 bases align to TRBD1. Germline V gene sequence: CDR1 SNHLY, CDR2 FYNNEI. The CDR3 is 14 amino acids. V trimming: 6 bases; J trimming: 9 bases; junction bases outside the gene matches: 10. Here the CDR3 DNA reads TGTGCCAGCAGACAATACAGGGGGGCGGCTGAGCAGTTCTTC. Its protein product is CASRQYRGAAEQFF. The variable domain in full, completed from reference TRBV2 and TRBJ2-1, reads EPEVTQTPSHQVTQMGQEVILRCVPISNHLYFYWYRQILGQKVEFLVSFYNNEISEKSEIFDDQFSVERPDGSNFTLKIRSTKLEDSAMYFCASRQYRGAAEQFFGPGTRLTVL.